This TCR beta chain was recorded in a study of chemoradiotherapy in HPV16-positive cancers. At the level of the study: Candidate HPV-specific clones and shared TCR motifs came from a couple of HPV16-positive patients.

Overall study results and limits: Non-HPV-specific T cells did not expand in tumors during treatment, whereas candidate HPV-specific clones and E7-related motifs did.

The V gene's germline CDR1 is LNHDA and CDR2 SQIVND (reference sequence). V shed 5 bases and J 2 bases; nucleotides not matched to a gene: 5. The CDR3 contains 14 residues. As regards this clone: Its specificity is not known.

Sequencing used immunoSEQ multiplex PCR; TCRdb keeps in-frame clones, though not all of them. The data contain tens of thousands of clones, about 88% of them singletons. The chain carries TRBV19 and TRBJ2-7, with TRBD1 matching 8 bases. The sample was blood, taken from a patient who underwent chemoradiotherapy. This TCR was sampled from a human donor with HPV-associated anogenital cancer. The CDR3 loop reads CASSLQGAPYEQYF. In DNA, the CDR3 is TGTGCCAGTAGTCTTCAGGGGGCCCCCTACGAGCAGTACTTC.